What follows are 23 T cell receptor beta chains derived from one specimen sequenced in a study of T cells after yellow fever vaccination. TCRdb re-derived calls from the 5' RACE reads in MiXCR, one entry per CDR3 protein. This table has 450,000 to 600,000 distinct CDR3 sequences, around 17% appearing once. This material consisted of PBMCs, taken 5 days after the first yellow fever vaccination. The receptors come from a man younger than 35 who received the YFV17D yellow fever vaccine.

The V and J genes are TRBV6-2 or TRBV6-3 and TRBJ2-1, with 7 bases fitting TRBD2. V lost 3 bases to trimming and J lost 7 bases; unmatched junction nucleotides: 9. CDR1 is MNHEY and CDR2 is SVGEGT in the germline V gene. This CDR3 has 15 residues. DNA of the CDR3: TGTGCCAGCAGTTATGGAGGGAGGGAGTGGAATGAGCAGTTCTTC. Translating it yields CASSYGGREWNEQFF.

This clonotype was seen more than once but under ten times. This chain links TRBV18 with TRBJ2-1, with D possibly being TRBD1 (6 bases). This CDR3 has 15 amino acids. Germline-derived CDR1 and CDR2 are KGHSH and LQKENI. V lost 0 bases and J 7 bases, leaving 13 bases between the germline ends. The CDR3 spells CASSPPGTRVNEQFF. As DNA, the CDR3 is TGTGCCAGCTCACCACCCGGGACACGGGTAAATGAGCAGTTCTTC. The full variable domain, its missing parts supplied by reference TRBV18 and TRBJ2-1, is NAGVMQNPRHLVRRRGQEARLRCSPMKGHSHVYWYRQLPEEGLKFMVYLQKENIIDESGMPKERFSAEFPKEGPSILRIQQVVRGDSAAYFCASSPPGTRVNEQFFGPGTRLTVL.

This clonotype was seen only a few times. The rearrangement joins TRBV4-3 to TRBJ2-7, with D tentatively TRBD1 (6 bases). Looked up from germline, CDR1 is LGHNA and CDR2 is YSLEER. Between the trimmed V and J ends, which lost 1 base and 2 bases, there was a span of 12 bases. The CDR3 loop spans 15 amino acids. The CDR3: CASSQGRGTAYEQYF. CDR3 coding DNA: TGCGCCAGCAGCCAAGGTAGGGGGACGGCCTACGAGCAGTACTTC.

This clonotype was seen a handful of times. The rearrangement uses TRBV13 and TRBJ1-1, with D unclear. The CDR3 has 15 amino acids. With 3 bases removed from V and 2 bases from J, the gap between germline ends came to 13 bases. The germline gives CDR1 PRHDT, CDR2 FYEKMQ (reference sequence). The CDR3 reads CASSFFYGSNTEAFF. CDR3 nucleotide sequence: TGTGCCAGCAGCTTTTTTTACGGAAGTAACACTGAAGCTTTCTTT.

This clonotype has just a few counts. The chain recombines TRBV7-7 with TRBJ2-3; D is undetermined. The V gene's germline CDR1 is SSHAT and CDR2 FNYEAQ (reference sequence). The CDR3 is 13 residues long. The V gene lost 1 base and the J gene lost 8 bases, with 10 bases spanning the gap. The CDR3 nucleotides read TGTGCCAGCAGCTTAGGCGCGCGTTCTACGCAGTATTTT. Its translation: CASSLGARSTQYF.

There are a few counts of this clonotype. The chain couples TRBV30 to TRBJ2-1; TRBD1 is a possible D gene (8 bases). The germline gives CDR1 GTSNPN, CDR2 SVGIG (reference sequence). This CDR3 spans 15 amino acids. V lost 1 base, J lost 5 bases, and 15 bases lay in between. The CDR3 region has the DNA TGTGCCTGGAGTGACGAACAGGGGGGGGACAATGAGCAGTTCTTC. Residues: CAWSDEQGGDNEQFF.

This clonotype appeared a few times. V usage is TRBV4-1 and J usage is TRBJ1-6; maybe TRBD1 (5 bases). The germline V gene encodes CDR1 MGHRA and CDR2 YSYEKL. The CDR3 is 17 amino acids. Trimming removed 1 base from V and 10 bases from J, with 20 bases in between. CDR3: CASSQVTRVQGGSPLHF. The CDR3 coding sequence is TGCGCCAGCAGCCAAGTGACCAGGGTTCAGGGTGGATCACCCCTCCACTTT.

This clonotype has only a few counts. V gene TRBV5-1 combines with J gene TRBJ1-5; perhaps TRBD1 as D (6 bases). Trimming stripped 0 bases from V and 7 bases from J, with 14 bases between. CDR1 SGHRS and CDR2 YFSETQ come from the germline V gene. The CDR3 covers 15 residues. CDR3 loop: CASSLAGVEGQPQHF. The CDR3, as DNA: TGCGCCAGCAGCTTGGCAGGGGTCGAGGGGCAGCCCCAGCATTTT.

The J gene is TRBJ2-4, the V gene TRBV4-1; tentatively, D is TRBD1 (6 bases). V was trimmed by 3 bases and J by 0 bases, leaving 15 bases between them. The CDR3 has 17 residues. Germline lookup yields CDR1 MGHRA and CDR2 YSYEKL. In DNA, the CDR3 is TGCGCCAGCAGCCAGGTTGGACAGAAGCTAGCCAAAAACATTCAGTACTTC. As protein: CASSQVGQKLAKNIQYF.

The chain couples TRBV28 to TRBJ2-3; D is tentatively TRBD1 or TRBD2 (5 bases each). The germline V gene encodes CDR1 MDHEN and CDR2 SYDVKM. Trimming stripped 1 base from V and 6 bases from J, with 11 bases between. The CDR3 runs to 14 residues. The CDR3 DNA follows: TGTGCCAGCAGTTTATTGGGGGTTCGGGATACGCAGTATTTT. This sequence encodes CASSLLGVRDTQYF.

This clonotype has just a few counts. The chain joins TRBV11-3 to TRBJ2-6; 10 nucleotides line up with TRBD1. Trimming removed 1 base from V and 3 bases from J; junction bases left unmatched: 6. The CDR3 covers 18 residues. Germline CDR1 reads SGHNT; CDR2 reads YENEEA. CDR3 DNA sequence: TGTGCCAGCAGCTTAGGGGGGACAGGGGTCCGTGGGGCCAACGTCCTGACTTTC. Its protein product is CASSLGGTGVRGANVLTF.

The rearrangement uses TRBV21-1 and TRBJ1-5. TRBV21-1 is termed a pseudogene. There are 16 residues in the CDR3. The CDR3 DNA reads TGTGCCAGCAGCAAAGCCAGTTTTGATAGCAATCAGCCCCAGCATTTT. Encoded protein: CASSKASFDSNQPQHF.

This chain connects TRBV9 to TRBJ2-5; D gene unclear. V lost 0 bases and J lost 5, with 14 bases in between. Germline V gene data show CDR1 as SGDLS and CDR2 as YYNGEE. The CDR3 length is 15 residues. CDR3 DNA: TGTGCCAGCAGCGTAGGATCTCTCCCCAGGGAGACCCAGTACTTC. Translated, it gives CASSVGSLPRETQYF.

This clonotype was seen a handful of times. The J gene is TRBJ2-7, the V gene TRBV28, with 10 bases aligning to TRBD1. J was trimmed by 4 bases and V by 6 bases; bases with no gene match: 9. The CDR3 is made up of 15 amino acids. Germline V gene data show CDR1 as MDHEN and CDR2 as SYDVKM. For the CDR3, the DNA is TGTGCCAGCAGACAAGCGGGACAGGGGCTATACGAGCAGTACGTC. Translated, it gives CASRQAGQGLYEQYV.

This clonotype has just a few counts. V is TRBV12-3 or TRBV12-4 and J is TRBJ2-6; maybe TRBD1 (6 bases). The CDR3 runs 15 residues. V was pared by 7 bases and J by 0 bases, with 10 bases between. The CDR3, as DNA: TGTGCCAGCACCCCGACAGGCTCTGGGGCCAACGTCCTGACTTTC. Its protein product is CASTPTGSGANVLTF.

This clonotype came up many times. V and J are TRBV9 and TRBJ2-2, with TRBD2 identical over 8 bases. CDR3 length: 15 residues. The germline gives CDR1 SGDLS, CDR2 YYNGEE. V was pared by 2 bases and J by 6 bases, with 6 bases of the junction left unmatched. This CDR3 is CASSVGGANSGELFF. CDR3 DNA sequence: TGTGCCAGCAGCGTCGGGGGGGCCAACTCCGGGGAGCTGTTTTTT.

This clonotype was found many times. The chain employs TRBV29-1 and TRBJ2-7; TRBD1 matches 10 bases. The CDR3 is 14 amino acids. The junction had 3 bases not matched to a gene; V was cut back by 4 bases and J by 0 bases. Germline values: CDR1 SQVTM, CDR2 ANQGSEA. DNA for the CDR3: TGCAGCGTTGCCGACAGGGGGCGCTCCTACGAGCAGTACTTC. Its translation is CSVADRGRSYEQYF.

This sequence joins TRBV19 and TRBJ1-2, with 10 positions matching TRBD1. Germline lookup yields CDR1 LNHDA and CDR2 SQIVND (reference sequence). This CDR3 region has 13 residues. Unmatched junction bases numbered 4, after V lost 6 bases and J lost 6 bases. The CDR3 nucleotides read TGTGCCAGTAGCACGGGGACAGGGGATGGCTACACCTTC. This encodes CASSTGTGDGYTF. The full variable domain, its missing parts supplied by reference TRBV19 and TRBJ1-2, is DGGITQSPKYLFRKEGQNVTLSCEQNLNHDAMYWYRQDPGQGLRLIYYSQIVNDFQKGDIAEGYSVSREKKESFPLTVTSAQKNPTAFYLCASSTGTGDGYTFGSGTRLTVV.

This clonotype has ten or more counts. This chain links TRBV11-2 with TRBJ2-1; 7 bases fit TRBD2. Germline lookup yields CDR1 SGHAT and CDR2 FQNNGV. V gave up 2 bases and J gave up 7 bases; unmatched junction bases: 2. The CDR3 extends over 13 amino acids. The chain's CDR3 is CASSLLGGNEQFF. The CDR3 DNA follows: TGTGCCAGCAGCTTACTCGGGGGGAATGAGCAGTTCTTC.

This clonotype was detected a few times. CDR3 nucleotide sequence: TGTGCCCTCGAGGGGCAGGGAAGCGGGGAGCTGTTTTTT. Protein: CALEGQGSGELFF. The rearrangement joins TRBV25-1 to TRBJ2-2; the D call may be TRBD1 or TRBD2 (5 bases each). This CDR3 comprises 13 residues. V lost 11 bases and J lost 7, with 17 bases in between. The V gene's germline CDR1 is MGHDK and CDR2 SYGVNS.

Only a few counts were recorded for this clonotype. This chain uses TRBV7-2 with TRBJ1-2; 7 nucleotides match TRBD1. Unmatched junction bases numbered 3, after V lost 4 bases and J lost 1 base. This CDR3 contains 14 residues. Germline assignment: CDR1 SGHTA and CDR2 FQGNSA. The CDR3 here is CASSSQGRNYGYTF. The CDR3 nucleotides are TGTGCCAGCAGCTCACAGGGGCGTAACTATGGCTACACCTTC.

The chain links TRBV10-2 to TRBJ2-5, with 10 bases lining up with TRBD1. Germline V gene data show CDR1 as WSHSY and CDR2 as SAAADI. The V segment lost 8 bases and the J segment 5 bases; nucleotides outside the gene matches: 8. The CDR3 is 14 residues long. The CDR3 coding sequence is TGCGCCAGCGCCTCCGGGACAGGGGTCGAGACCCAGTACTTC. This gives the protein CASASGTGVETQYF.

This clonotype was found a few times. This sequence joins TRBV27 and TRBJ2-5; the D gene is possibly TRBD2 (6 bases). V was shortened by 0 bases and J by 1 base, with 15 bases between the two germline ends. The CDR3 runs 17 residues. The V gene's germline CDR1 is MNHEY and CDR2 SMNVEV (reference sequence). The CDR3 sequence: CASSLSRPGGAQETQYF. Written as DNA, the CDR3 is TGTGCCAGCAGTTTATCGCGCCCCGGGGGAGCCCAAGAGACCCAGTACTTC.